These 17 T cell receptor beta chains share one sample of origin, sequenced in a study of quantifying T cell responses using KT2 cells. Study summary: TCR alpha and beta constant-region primers primed reverse transcription of RNA.

An oligo carrying a UMI was ligated to the cDNA 3' end. An equimolar mix of RC1.1 and RC1.2 primed the beta chain across TRBC1 and TRBC2. TCRdb ran MiXCR on the UMI-ligation and nested PCR reads and lists one entry per CDR3 protein. The data contain about 53,000 distinct CDR3 sequences, roughly 12% of them singletons. What was sequenced was PBMCs spiked with cells of the T cell clone KT2. The receptors stem from a human donor.

This clonotype was seen a handful of times. The chain uses TRBV12-3 or TRBV12-4 and TRBJ1-4; tentatively, D is TRBD1 (6 bases). The CDR3 totals 16 residues. Trimming took off 6 bases at V and 7 bases at J, with 21 bases between the two ends. The CDR3 sequence: CASSHSGDRRGEKLFF. Written as DNA, the CDR3 is TGTGCCAGCAGCCATAGTGGCGACAGGAGGGGTGAAAAACTGTTTTTT.

This clonotype was seen a handful of times. The J gene is TRBJ1-2, the V gene TRBV30, with D unclear. The CDR3 runs 14 residues. CDR1 is GTSNPN, CDR2 SVGIG, per germline (reference sequence). V shed 4 bases and J shed 4 bases, with 16 bases lying between them. The CDR3 DNA follows: TGTGCCTGGACCCCTGTCGGGATCGCCTATGGCTACACCTTC. This encodes CAWTPVGIAYGYTF.

This clonotype was recorded a few times. This chain links TRBV12-3 or TRBV12-4 with TRBJ2-7; 11 bases line up with TRBD2. The CDR3 is made up of 17 amino acids. Trimming removed 7 bases from V and 2 bases from J; junction bases left unmatched: 13. Written as DNA, the CDR3 is TGTGCCAGCACCGGGGGGACTAGCGGCTCCAATCCCTACGAGCAGTACTTC. It yields the protein CASTGGTSGSNPYEQYF.

This clonotype came up a few times. The chain is built from TRBV2 and TRBJ1-1; 8 bases fit TRBD1. CDR1 SNHLY and CDR2 FYNNEI come from the germline V gene. V trimming: 9 bases; J trimming: 7 bases; junction bases outside the gene matches: 13. This CDR3 contains 14 residues. Here the CDR3 reads CASRGQGLRLEAFF. The CDR3 region has the DNA TGTGCCAGTAGAGGACAGGGCCTAAGACTTGAAGCTTTCTTT.

V usage is TRBV20-1 and J usage is TRBJ1-2; no reliable D call. This CDR3 region has 16 residues. Germline V gene sequence: CDR1 DFQATT, CDR2 SNEGSKA (reference sequence). The V end was cut by 0 bases, the J end by 2 bases, with 16 bases between. CDR3: CSARDRPDLVNYGYTF. The CDR3 nucleotides are TGCAGTGCTAGAGATCGACCGGACCTTGTCAACTATGGCTACACCTTC.

This clonotype was seen only a few times. This chain joins TRBV20-1 and TRBJ2-3, with D perhaps matching TRBD2 (6 bases). Germline V gene data show CDR1 as DFQATT and CDR2 as SNEGSKA (reference sequence). The V and J ends lost 6 bases and 1 base respectively, with 11 bases between them. This CDR3 is built from 13 residues. The CDR3 here is CSAEGGGTDTQYF. CDR3 nucleotides: TGCAGTGCAGAGGGCGGGGGCACAGATACGCAGTATTTT.

There are many counts of this clonotype. This chain uses TRBV5-6 with TRBJ2-3, with 7 bases identical to TRBD1. This CDR3 spans 15 amino acids. V trimming: 4 bases; J trimming: 5 bases; junction bases outside the gene matches: 10. From germline, CDR1 is SGHDT and CDR2 YYEEEE. The CDR3 protein is CASSARFNRGDTQYF. In DNA form, the CDR3 reads TGTGCCAGCAGCGCGAGGTTTAACAGGGGAGATACGCAGTATTTT.

This clonotype was found many times. The CDR3 nucleotides are TGTGCCAGCAGTGAGCGACAGGGGTTCTACAATGAGCAGTTCTTC. It specifies CASSERQGFYNEQFF. The J gene is TRBJ2-1, the V gene TRBV2; TRBD1 matches at 8 bases. The germline CDR1 and CDR2 sequences are SNHLY and FYNNEI. Trimming at V came to 3 bases and at J to 3 bases, leaving 4 bases not matched to a gene. The CDR3 has 15 amino acids.

The chain combines TRBV6-2 or TRBV6-3 with TRBJ2-7; D unresolved. The V end was cut by 0 bases, the J end by 7 bases, with 7 bases between. The CDR3 runs 12 residues. Germline lookup yields CDR1 MNHEY and CDR2 SVGEGT. CDR3 nucleotide sequence: TGTGCCAGCAGTTACTCCAGGTGGGAGCAGTACTTC. Amino acid sequence: CASSYSRWEQYF.

In its sample, this clonotype was seen a few times. The V gene is TRBV15, the J gene TRBJ2-3, with D possibly matching TRBD1 (6 bases). The CDR3 runs 13 residues. V was clipped by 1 base and J by 5 bases, with 7 bases between them. Germline assignment: CDR1 LNHNV and CDR2 YYDKDF (reference sequence). The CDR3 DNA reads as TGTGCCACCAGCAGAGTAGGGGGAGATACGCAGTATTTT. Its protein product is CATSRVGGDTQYF. The full variable domain, rest sourced from reference TRBV15 and TRBJ2-3, is DAMVIQNPRYQVTQFGKPVTLSCSQTLNHNVMYWYQQKSSQAPKLLFHYYDKDFNNEADTPDNFQSRRPNTSFCFLDIRSPGLGDTAMYLCATSRVGGDTQYFGPGTRLTVL.

The gene calls are TRBV3-1 and TRBJ1-6, with a weak D call TRBD1 (5 bases). Germline V gives CDR1 LGHDT, CDR2 YNNKEL (reference sequence). The CDR3 has 14 amino acids. V lost 8 bases, J lost 8 bases, and 16 bases lay in between. In nucleotides, the CDR3 is TGTGCCAGCGGGGGAAACAGCCATTATTCACCCCTCCACTTT. It translates to CASGGNSHYSPLHF. The full variable domain, rest sourced from reference TRBV3-1 and TRBJ1-6, is DTAVSQTPKYLVTQMGNDKSIKCEQNLGHDTMYWYKQDSKKFLKIMFSYNNKELIINETVPNRFSPKSPDKAHLNLHINSLELGDSAVYFCASGGNSHYSPLHFGNGTRLTVT.

The V call is TRBV7-8, the J call TRBJ2-3, with a tentative D call TRBD2 (7 bases). The CDR3 spans 13 residues. V was trimmed by 6 bases and J by 5 bases, leaving 12 bases between them. Germline values: CDR1 SGHVS, CDR2 FQNEAQ. CDR3 nucleotide sequence: TGTGCCAGCAGTTGGGGGGGCCGAGATACGCAGTATTTT. This encodes CASSWGGRDTQYF.

This sequence joins TRBV12-3 or TRBV12-4 and TRBJ2-7, with 12 bases identical to TRBD1. CDR3 length: 15 amino acids. V was pared by 5 bases and J by 5 bases, with 7 bases of the junction left unmatched. The CDR3 nucleotides are TGTGCCAGCAGTCCCCGGGACAGGGGGCAGAACGAGCAGTACTTC. Amino acids: CASSPRDRGQNEQYF.

There are a few counts of this clonotype. The chain joins TRBV21-1 to TRBJ1-1. TRBV21-1 is shown as a pseudogene. This CDR3 spans 14 amino acids. In nucleotides, the CDR3 is TGTGCCAGCATCGAATTAGGAGCGGGGACTGAAGCTTTCTTT. Its protein product is CASIELGAGTEAFF.

J is TRBJ1-2 and V is TRBV29-1, with D unresolved. Germline V lookup: CDR1 SQVTM, CDR2 ANQGSEA. The CDR3 loop spans 14 amino acids. The V and J ends lost 0 bases and 5 bases respectively, with 13 bases between them. CDR3 amino acids: CSVEDPGTMYGYTF. CDR3 bases: TGCAGCGTTGAAGATCCCGGCACGATGTATGGCTACACCTTC.

The V gene is TRBV11-2, the J gene TRBJ2-3; D gene uncertain. Per germline, CDR1 SGHAT and CDR2 FQNNGV. Trimming pared 4 bases from V and 6 bases from J, leaving 11 bases between. The length of the CDR3 is 13 residues. CDR3 amino acids: CASSWTLVDTQYF. The DNA for the CDR3 is TGTGCCAGCAGCTGGACCCTGGTGGATACGCAGTATTTT.

The chain uses TRBV12-5 and TRBJ2-1, with 7 bases identical to TRBD2. The V and J ends lost 1 base and 7 bases, in that order; junction bases with no gene match: 10. Germline V lookup: CDR1 LGHNT, CDR2 FRNRAP. The CDR3 contains 16 residues. CDR3 protein: CASGLDPPGLTNEQFF. In DNA, the CDR3 is TGTGCTAGTGGTTTGGACCCACCGGGACTAACGAATGAGCAGTTCTTC.